This section outlines one T cell receptor (beta chain) sequence together with its context. This entry comes from a study of cytomegalovirus exposure and HLA in healthy donors. PCR amplification relied on 60 Vbeta primers (plus 13 Jbeta primers). Using immunoSEQ multiplex PCR, the repertoire was profiled, and TCRdb retains in-frame clones only, with some absent. Of about 93,000 clones in the sample, around 77% were seen once. The trim removed 7 bases at V and 5 bases at J, leaving 7 bases unmatched. From germline, CDR1 is SNHLY and CDR2 FYNNEI. This CDR3 region has 13 residues. This clonotype originated in a man younger than 40 in good health and CMV-seronegative. The genes are TRBV2 and TRBJ1-2; 7 bases fit TRBD1. The source material was PBMCs. DNA of the CDR3: TGTGCCAGCAAGGGGGCGGGACAATATGGCTACACCTTC. Translation gives CASKGAGQYGYTF. The full variable domain, completed using reference TRBV2 and TRBJ1-2, is EPEVTQTPSHQVTQMGQEVILRCVPISNHLYFYWYRQILGQKVEFLVSFYNNEISEKSEIFDDQFSVERPDGSNFTLKIRSTKLEDSAMYFCASKGAGQYGYTFGSGTRLTVV.